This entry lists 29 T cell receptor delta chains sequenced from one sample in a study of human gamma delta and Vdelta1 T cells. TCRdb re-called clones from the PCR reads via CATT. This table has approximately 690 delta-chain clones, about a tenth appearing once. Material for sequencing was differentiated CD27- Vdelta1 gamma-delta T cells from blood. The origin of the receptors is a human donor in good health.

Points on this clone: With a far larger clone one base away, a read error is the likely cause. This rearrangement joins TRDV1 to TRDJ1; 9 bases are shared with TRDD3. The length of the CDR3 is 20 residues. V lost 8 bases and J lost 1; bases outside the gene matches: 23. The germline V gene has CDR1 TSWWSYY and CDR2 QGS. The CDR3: CALQILPQIRGIPGTDKLIF. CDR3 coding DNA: TGTGCTCTTCAAATCCTTCCTCAGATCCGGGGGATACCGGGCACCGATAAACTCATCTTT.

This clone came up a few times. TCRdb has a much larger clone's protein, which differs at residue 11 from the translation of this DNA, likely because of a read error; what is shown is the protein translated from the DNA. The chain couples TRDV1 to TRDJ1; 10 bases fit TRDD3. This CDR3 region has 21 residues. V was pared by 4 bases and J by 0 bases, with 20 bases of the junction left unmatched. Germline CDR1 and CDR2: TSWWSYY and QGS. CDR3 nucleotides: TGTGCTCTTGGGGTTGGCCCTGTCTTAGCCCGGGGGATACGGCACACCGATAAACTCATCTTT. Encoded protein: CALGVGPVLARGIRHTDKLIF.

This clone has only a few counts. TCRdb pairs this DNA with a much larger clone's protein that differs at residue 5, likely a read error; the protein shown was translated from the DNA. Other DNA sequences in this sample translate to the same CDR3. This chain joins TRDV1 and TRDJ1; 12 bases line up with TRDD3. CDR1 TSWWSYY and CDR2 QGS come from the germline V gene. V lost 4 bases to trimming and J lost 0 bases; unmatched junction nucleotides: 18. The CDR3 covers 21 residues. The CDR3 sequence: CALGAGPVLAWGIRHTDKLIF. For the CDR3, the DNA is TGTGCTCTTGGGGCTGGCCCTGTCTTAGCCTGGGGGATACGGCACACCGATAAACTCATCTTT.

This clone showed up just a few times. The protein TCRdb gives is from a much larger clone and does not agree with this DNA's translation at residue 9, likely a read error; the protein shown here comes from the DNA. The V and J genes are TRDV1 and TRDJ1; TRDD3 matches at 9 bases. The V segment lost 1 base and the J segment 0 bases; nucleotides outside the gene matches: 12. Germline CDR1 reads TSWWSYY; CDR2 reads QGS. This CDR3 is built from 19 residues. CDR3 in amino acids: CALGEQSYLWGINTDKLIF. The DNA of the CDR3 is TGTGCTCTTGGGGAACAGTCGTACCTGTGGGGGATAAACACCGATAAACTCATCTTT.

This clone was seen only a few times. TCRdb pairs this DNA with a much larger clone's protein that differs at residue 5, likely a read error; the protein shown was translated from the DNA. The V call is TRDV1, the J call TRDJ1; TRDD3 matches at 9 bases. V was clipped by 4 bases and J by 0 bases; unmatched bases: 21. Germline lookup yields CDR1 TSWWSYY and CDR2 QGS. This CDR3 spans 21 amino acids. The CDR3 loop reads CALGGGPPTSWGIGYTDKLIF. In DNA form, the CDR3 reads TGTGCTCTTGGGGGAGGTCCTCCTACGAGTTGGGGGATAGGGTACACCGATAAACTCATCTTT.

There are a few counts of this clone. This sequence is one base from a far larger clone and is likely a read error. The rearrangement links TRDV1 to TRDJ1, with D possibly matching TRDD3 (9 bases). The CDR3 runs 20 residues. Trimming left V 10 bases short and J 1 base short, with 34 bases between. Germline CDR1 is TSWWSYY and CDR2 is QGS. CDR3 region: CAPQILPKIRGIPGTDKLIF. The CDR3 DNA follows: TGTGCTCCTCAAATCCTTCCTAAGATCCGGGGGATACCGGGCACCGATAAACTCATCTTT.

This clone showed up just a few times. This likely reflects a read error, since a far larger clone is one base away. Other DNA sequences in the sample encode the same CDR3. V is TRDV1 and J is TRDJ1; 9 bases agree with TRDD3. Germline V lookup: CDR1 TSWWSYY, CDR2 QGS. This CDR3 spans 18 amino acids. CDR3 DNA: TGCGCTCTTAGGGCCCGGGGCTCCTCCCGCTGGGGATACGCGGGACTCATCTTT. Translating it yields CALRARGSSRWGYAGLIF.

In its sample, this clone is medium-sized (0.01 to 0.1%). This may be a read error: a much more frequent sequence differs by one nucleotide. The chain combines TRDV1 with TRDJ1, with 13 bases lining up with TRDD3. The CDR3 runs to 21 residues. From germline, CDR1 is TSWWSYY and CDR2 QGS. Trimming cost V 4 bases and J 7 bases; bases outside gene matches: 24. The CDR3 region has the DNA TGTGCTCTTGGGGGAGTCTACTGGGGGATACGCGATACCTTTCCCTGGGGTAAACTCATCTTT. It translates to CALGGVYWGIRDTFPWGKLIF.

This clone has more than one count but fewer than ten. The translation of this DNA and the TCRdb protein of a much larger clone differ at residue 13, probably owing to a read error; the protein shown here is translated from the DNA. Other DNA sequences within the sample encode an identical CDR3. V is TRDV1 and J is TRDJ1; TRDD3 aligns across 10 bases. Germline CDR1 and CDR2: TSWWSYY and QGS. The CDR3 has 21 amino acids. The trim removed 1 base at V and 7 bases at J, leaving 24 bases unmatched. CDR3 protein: CALGEPSAGKRYRGIRVKLIF. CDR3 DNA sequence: TGTGCTCTTGGGGAACCTTCGGCCGGGAAGAGGTACCGGGGGATACGCGTTAAACTCATCTTT.

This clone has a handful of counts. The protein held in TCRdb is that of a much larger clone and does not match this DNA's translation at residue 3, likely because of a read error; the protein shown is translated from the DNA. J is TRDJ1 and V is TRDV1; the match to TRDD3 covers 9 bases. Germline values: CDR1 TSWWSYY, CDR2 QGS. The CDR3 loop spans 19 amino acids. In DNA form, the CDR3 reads TGTGCTCCTGGGGAACAGTCGTACCCGTGGGGGATAAACACCGATAAACTCATCTTT. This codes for CAPGEQSYPWGINTDKLIF.

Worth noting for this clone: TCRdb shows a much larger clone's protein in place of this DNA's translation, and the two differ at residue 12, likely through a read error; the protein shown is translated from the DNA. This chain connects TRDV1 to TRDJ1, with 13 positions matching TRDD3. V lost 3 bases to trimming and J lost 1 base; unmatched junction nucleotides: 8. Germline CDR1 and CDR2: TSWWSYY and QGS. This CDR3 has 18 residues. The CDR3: CALGDPNWGIRPTDKLIF. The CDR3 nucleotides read TGTGCTCTTGGGGACCCGAACTGGGGGATACGCCCCACCGATAAACTCATCTTT.

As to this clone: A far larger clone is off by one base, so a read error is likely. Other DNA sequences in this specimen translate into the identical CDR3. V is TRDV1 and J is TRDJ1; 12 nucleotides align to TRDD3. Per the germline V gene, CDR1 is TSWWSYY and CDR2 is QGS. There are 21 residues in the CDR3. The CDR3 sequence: CALGVGPVLAWGIRHTDKLIF. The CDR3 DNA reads TGCGCTCTTGGGGTTGGCCCTGTCTTAGCCTGGGGGATACGGCACACCGATAAACTCATCTTT.

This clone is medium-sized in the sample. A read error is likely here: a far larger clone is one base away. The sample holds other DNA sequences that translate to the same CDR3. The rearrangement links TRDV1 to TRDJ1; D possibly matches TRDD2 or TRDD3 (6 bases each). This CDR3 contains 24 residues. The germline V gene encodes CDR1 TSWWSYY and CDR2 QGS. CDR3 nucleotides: TGTGCCCTTGGGCAACCGAAACGCCGATCCTACCTTAAACTGGGCCGTTTTGGGTCCGATAAACTCATCTTT. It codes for CALGQPKRRSYLKLGRFGSDKLIF.

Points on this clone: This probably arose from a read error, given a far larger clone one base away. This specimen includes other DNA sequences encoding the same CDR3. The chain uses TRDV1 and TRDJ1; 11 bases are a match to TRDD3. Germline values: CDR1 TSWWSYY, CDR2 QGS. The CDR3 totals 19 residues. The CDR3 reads CALGESALLRWGIPDKLIF. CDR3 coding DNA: TGTGCTCTCGGGGAGAGCGCCCTCCTACGCTGGGGGATACCCGATAAACTCATCTTT.

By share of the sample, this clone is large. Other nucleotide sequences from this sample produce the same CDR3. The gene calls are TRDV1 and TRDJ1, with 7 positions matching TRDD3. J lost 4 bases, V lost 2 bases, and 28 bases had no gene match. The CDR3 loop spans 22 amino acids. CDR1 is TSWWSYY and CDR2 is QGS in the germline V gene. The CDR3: CALGENSDPVRDTLNWGDKLIF. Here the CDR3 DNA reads TGTGCTCTTGGGGAAAACTCCGATCCCGTGAGGGATACCCTCAATTGGGGCGATAAACTCATCTTT.

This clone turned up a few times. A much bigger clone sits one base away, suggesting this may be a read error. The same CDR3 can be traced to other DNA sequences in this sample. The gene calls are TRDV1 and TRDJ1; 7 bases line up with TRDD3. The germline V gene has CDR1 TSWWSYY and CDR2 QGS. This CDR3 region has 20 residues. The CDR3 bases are TGCGCTCTTGGGCCCCCCCGGATACTCTGGGGGTATATGTACACCGATAAACTCATCTTT. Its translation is CALGPPRILWGYMYTDKLIF.

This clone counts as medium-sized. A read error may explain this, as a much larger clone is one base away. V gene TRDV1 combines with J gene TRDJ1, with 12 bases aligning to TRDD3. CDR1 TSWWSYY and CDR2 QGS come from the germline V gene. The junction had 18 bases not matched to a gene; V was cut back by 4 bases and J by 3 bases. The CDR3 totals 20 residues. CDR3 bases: TGTGCTCTTGGGGGACGCGGTCGGTACTGGGGGATACTAAGAGCCGATAAACTCATCTTT. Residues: CALGGRGRYWGILRADKLIF.

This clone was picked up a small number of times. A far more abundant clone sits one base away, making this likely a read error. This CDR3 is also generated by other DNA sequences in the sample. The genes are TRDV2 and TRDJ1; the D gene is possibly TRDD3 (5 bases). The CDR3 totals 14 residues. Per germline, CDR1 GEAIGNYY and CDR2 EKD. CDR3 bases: TGCGCCTGTGACACCTGGGAATCCCCCAATAAACTCATCTTT. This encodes CACDTWESPNKLIF.

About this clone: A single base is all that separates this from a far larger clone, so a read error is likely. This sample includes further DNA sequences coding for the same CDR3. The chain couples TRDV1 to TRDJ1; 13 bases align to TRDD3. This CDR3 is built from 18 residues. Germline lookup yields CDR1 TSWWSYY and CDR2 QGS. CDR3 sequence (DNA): TGTGCTCTTGGGGACCCGAACTGGGGGATACGCTCCACCGATAAACTCATATTT. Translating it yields CALGDPNWGIRSTDKLIF.

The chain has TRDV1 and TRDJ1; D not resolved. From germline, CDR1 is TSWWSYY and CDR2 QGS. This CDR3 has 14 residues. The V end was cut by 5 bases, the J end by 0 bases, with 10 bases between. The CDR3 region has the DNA TGTGCTCTTGGGACCCATATGTACACCGATAAACTCATCTTT. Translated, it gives CALGTHMYTDKLIF.

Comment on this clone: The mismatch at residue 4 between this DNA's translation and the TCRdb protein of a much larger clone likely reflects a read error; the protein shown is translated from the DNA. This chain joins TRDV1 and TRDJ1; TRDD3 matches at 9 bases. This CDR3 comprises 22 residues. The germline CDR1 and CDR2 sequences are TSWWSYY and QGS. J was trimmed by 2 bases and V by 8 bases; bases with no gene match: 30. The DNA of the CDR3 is TGTGCTCTTAAGAAAATCGTCCCCTCCTACTGGGGGAAACGAACTACAACCGATAAACTCATCTTT. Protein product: CALKKIVPSYWGKRTTTDKLIF.

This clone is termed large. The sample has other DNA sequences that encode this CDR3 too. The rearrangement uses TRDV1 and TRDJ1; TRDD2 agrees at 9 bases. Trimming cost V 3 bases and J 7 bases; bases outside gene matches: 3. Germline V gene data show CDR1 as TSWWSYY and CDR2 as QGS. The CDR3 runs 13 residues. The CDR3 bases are TGTGCTCTTGGGGACCCTTCCTACGGTAAACTCATCTTT. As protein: CALGDPSYGKLIF.

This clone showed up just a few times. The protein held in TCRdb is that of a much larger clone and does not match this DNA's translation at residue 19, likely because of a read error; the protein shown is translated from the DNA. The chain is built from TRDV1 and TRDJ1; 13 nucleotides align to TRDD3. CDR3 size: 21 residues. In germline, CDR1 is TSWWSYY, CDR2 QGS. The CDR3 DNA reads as TGTGCTCTAGGGGACATAGCTCGGCCTTCCTACTGGGGGATACGTACCGATAAACACATCTTT. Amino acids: CALGDIARPSYWGIRTDKHIF.

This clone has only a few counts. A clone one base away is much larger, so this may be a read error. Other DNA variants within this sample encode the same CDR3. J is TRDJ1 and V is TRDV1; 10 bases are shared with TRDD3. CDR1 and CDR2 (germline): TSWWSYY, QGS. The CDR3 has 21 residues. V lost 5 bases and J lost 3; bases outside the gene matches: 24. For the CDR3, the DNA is TGTGCTCTTGGGCACTACCTTCCCTTCTATAGGGGGATACGGGGAGCCGATAAACTCATCTTT. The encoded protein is CALGHYLPFYRGIRGADKLIF.

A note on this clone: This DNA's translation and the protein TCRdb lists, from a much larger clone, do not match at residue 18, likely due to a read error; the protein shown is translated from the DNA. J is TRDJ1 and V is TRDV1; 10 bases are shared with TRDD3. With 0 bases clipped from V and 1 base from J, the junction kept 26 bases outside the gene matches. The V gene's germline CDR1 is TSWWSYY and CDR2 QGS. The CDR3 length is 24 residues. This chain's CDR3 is CALGELGSLPHWGIRLMCTDKLIF. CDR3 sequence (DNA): TGTGCTCTTGGGGAACTGGGATCCCTGCCGCACTGGGGGATCCGATTAATGTGCACCGATAAACTCATCTTT.

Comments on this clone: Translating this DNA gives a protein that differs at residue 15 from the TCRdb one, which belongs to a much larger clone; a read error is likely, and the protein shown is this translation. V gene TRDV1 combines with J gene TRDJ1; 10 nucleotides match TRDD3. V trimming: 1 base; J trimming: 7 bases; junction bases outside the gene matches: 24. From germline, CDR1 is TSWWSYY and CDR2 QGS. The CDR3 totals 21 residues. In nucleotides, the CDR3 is TGTGCTCTTGGGGAACCTTCGGCCGGGAAGAGGTACTGGGGGATGCGCGTTAAACTCATCTTT. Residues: CALGEPSAGKRYWGMRVKLIF.

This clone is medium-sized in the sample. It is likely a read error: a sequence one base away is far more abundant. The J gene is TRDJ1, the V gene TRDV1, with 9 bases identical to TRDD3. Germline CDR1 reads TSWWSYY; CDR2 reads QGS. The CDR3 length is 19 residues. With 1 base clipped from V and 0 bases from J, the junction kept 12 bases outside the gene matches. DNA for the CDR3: TGTGCTCTTGGGGAACAGTCGTCCCCGTGGGGGATAAACACCGATAAACTCATCTTT. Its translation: CALGEQSSPWGINTDKLIF.

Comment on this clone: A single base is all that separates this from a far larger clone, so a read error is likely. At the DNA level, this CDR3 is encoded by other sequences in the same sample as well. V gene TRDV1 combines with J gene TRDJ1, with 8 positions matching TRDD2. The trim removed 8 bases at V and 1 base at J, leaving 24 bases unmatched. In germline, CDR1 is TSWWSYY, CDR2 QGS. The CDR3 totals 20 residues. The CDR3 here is CALQILPKIRGIPGTDKLIF. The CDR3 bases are TGTGCTCTTCAAATCCTTCCTAAGATCCGGGGAATACCGGGCACCGATAAACTCATCTTT.

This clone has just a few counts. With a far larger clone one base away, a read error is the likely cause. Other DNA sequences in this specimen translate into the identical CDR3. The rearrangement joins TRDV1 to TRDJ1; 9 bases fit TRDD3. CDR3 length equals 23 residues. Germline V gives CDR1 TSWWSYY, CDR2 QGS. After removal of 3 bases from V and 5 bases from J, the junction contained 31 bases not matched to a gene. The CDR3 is CALGDPRPSIRTGGPGITDKLIF. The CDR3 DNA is TGTGCTCTTGGGGACCCTAGGCCTTCCATCCGTACTGGGGGACCTGGTATCACTGATAAACTCATCTTT.